Below, 5 T cell receptor beta chains from the same sample are listed, as sequenced in a study of cytomegalovirus exposure and HLA in healthy donors. The PCR had 60 Vbeta and 13 Jbeta primers. Generated by immunoSEQ multiplex PCR, the TCRdb table keeps only in-frame clones and is missing some. This table has under 150,000 clones, roughly 82% appearing once. Sequenced material: PBMCs. The receptors derive from a male donor in good health and CMV-seropositive.

The CDR3 DNA is TGTGCCAGCTCAGCCCCGGGACAGCCGGGCTATGGCTACACCTTC. It specifies CASSAPGQPGYGYTF. This chain joins TRBV18 and TRBJ1-2; TRBD1 aligns across 7 bases. V lost 5 bases, J lost 4 bases, and 10 bases stayed unmatched. The CDR3 has 15 amino acids. Germline CDR1 and CDR2: KGHSH and LQKENI.

This sequence joins TRBV28 and TRBJ2-6; TRBD2 matches at 10 bases. Unmatched junction bases numbered 7, after V lost 1 base and J lost 4 bases. The CDR3 is 18 residues long. Germline V CDR1 and CDR2: MDHEN, SYDVKM. The CDR3 nucleotides are TGTGCCAGCAGTTTATTGGGACTAGCGCTATCCGGGGCCAACGTCCTGACTTTC. Its protein is CASSLLGLALSGANVLTF.

This clone was seen more than once but under ten times. This chain joins TRBV7-8 and TRBJ2-1, with 10 bases that match TRBD2. The CDR3 length is 18 residues. Per the germline V gene, CDR1 is SGHVS and CDR2 is FQNEAQ. Trimming took 2 bases from V and 0 from J; bases not matched to a gene: 7. CDR3 amino acids: CASSLYLASGSSYNEQFF. CDR3 DNA: TGTGCCAGCAGCTTATATTTGGCTAGCGGGAGCTCCTACAATGAGCAGTTCTTC.

The V gene is TRBV12-2, the J gene TRBJ2-1; the table's D call, TRBD2, has no DNA check behind it. TRBV12-2 is deemed a pseudogene. There are 16 residues in the CDR3. The CDR3: CASRLVRLGDYNEQFF. The DNA of the CDR3 is TGTGCAAGTCGCTTAGTGCGCCTCGGGGATTACAATGAGCAGTTCTTC.

This clone occurred once. A far larger clone is just one base off, so this is likely a read error. The chain is built from TRBV6-6 and TRBJ2-7; 7 bases are a match to TRBD2. The CDR3 sequence is 15 residues long. Germline V lookup: CDR1 MNHNY, CDR2 SVGAGI (reference sequence). J lost 6 bases, V lost 4 bases, and 12 bases had no gene match. The DNA of the CDR3 is TGTGCCAGCAGTTGCCTGGGAGGGCCCTCGGGCGAGCAGTACTTC. Translation: CASSCLGGPSGEQYF.